The present T cell receptor beta chain was sequenced within a study of T cells after yellow fever vaccination. TCRdb passed the 5' RACE reads through MiXCR, listing each CDR3 protein once. This table has a few hundred thousand distinct CDR3 sequences, about a sixth appearing once. Germline loops: CDR1 SGHRS, CDR2 YFSETQ. This CDR3 comprises 14 residues. The V segment lost 4 bases and the J segment 9 bases; nucleotides outside the gene matches: 4. The input for sequencing was PBMCs, taken more than 4 days after the first yellow fever vaccination. This clonotype originated in a man aged 18 to 30 who received the YFV17D yellow fever vaccine. J is TRBJ2-1 and V is TRBV5-1; 13 nucleotides line up with TRBD2. CDR3 in DNA: TGCGCCAGCAGCACTAGCGGGGGGGCAGTTGAGCAGTTCTTC. It translates to CASSTSGGAVEQFF.